A single sample is the source of the 11 T cell receptor beta chains below, sequenced in a study of molecular identifiers for immune sequencing clone quantification. TCRdb called the PCR reads again in MiXCR, with one record for every CDR3 protein. The table records approximately 500,000 distinct CDR3 sequences, around 23% of them present only once. Sequences were obtained from naive CD8+ T cells from blood, with Jurkat cell RNA spiked in. Subset here: FACS-sorted CD8+CD4-CCR7+CD45RA+ naive T cells. The receptors stem from a human donor in good health. Some libraries in this study had Jurkat cell RNA spiked in.

There are many counts of this clonotype. This chain joins TRBV6-6 and TRBJ1-1; D is uncertain. This CDR3 is built from 15 residues. V was shortened by 1 base and J by 3 bases, with 12 bases between the two germline ends. Germline V lookup: CDR1 MNHNY, CDR2 SVGAGI (reference sequence). The CDR3 bases are TGTGCCAGCAGTTACTACCGGGTCCCTGACACTGAAGCTTTCTTT. It is translated as CASSYYRVPDTEAFF.

V gene TRBV12-3 or TRBV12-4 combines with J gene TRBJ2-3; D unclear. V was clipped by 10 bases and J by 4 bases, with 12 bases between them. CDR3 length: 12 amino acids. For the CDR3, the DNA is TGTGCCATTCTAGGGTTCGCAGATACGCAGTATTTT. Translated, it gives CAILGFADTQYF.

Ten or more counts support this clonotype. V gene TRBV30 combines with J gene TRBJ2-7; D gene uncertain. The CDR3 has 11 residues. Germline V gene sequence: CDR1 GTSNPN, CDR2 SVGIG (reference sequence). V gave up 1 base and J gave up 2 bases, with 3 bases separating them. The CDR3 loop reads CAWSDPYEQYF. The CDR3 DNA follows: TGTGCCTGGAGTGACCCCTACGAGCAGTACTTC.

CDR3 bases: TGTGCCAGCAGCTCCCCTGGTCGGGTAGGAAATAAAGCTTTCTTT. It codes for CASSSPGRVGNKAFF. The V call is TRBV7-9, the J call TRBJ1-1; no reliable D call. Trimming pared 4 bases from V and 9 bases from J, leaving 21 bases between. Germline V lookup: CDR1 SEHNR, CDR2 FQNEAQ (reference sequence). The CDR3 loop spans 15 amino acids.

V usage is TRBV12-3 or TRBV12-4 and J usage is TRBJ2-3, with TRBD2 matching 9 bases. CDR3 length: 15 amino acids. V lost 3 bases, J lost 3 bases, and 4 bases stayed unmatched. The CDR3 is CASSFSGGFTDTQYF. DNA of the CDR3: TGTGCCAGCAGTTTTAGCGGGGGATTTACAGATACGCAGTATTTT.

As to this clonotype: A much larger clone lies a single base off, so this may be a read error. The genes are TRBV24-1 and TRBJ2-3; a possible D gene is TRBD2 (6 bases). CDR3 length: 15 residues. Per the germline V gene, CDR1 is KGHDR and CDR2 is SFDVKD. V gave up 3 bases and J gave up 1 base, with 10 bases separating them. In DNA, the CDR3 is TGTGCCACCAGTGATACGGGACTTTGCACAGATACGCAGTATTTT. Translation: CATSDTGLCTDTQYF.

As regards this clonotype: A much more abundant neighbour one base away suggests this may be a read error. This chain connects TRBV7-6 to TRBJ1-1; the D gene is possibly TRBD1 (5 bases). The CDR3 runs to 15 residues. Germline CDR1 is SGHVS and CDR2 is FNYEAQ. The CDR3 region is CASSLARDANTEAVF. CDR3 DNA sequence: TGTGCCAGCAGCTTAGCAAGGGACGCAAACACTGAAGCTGTCTTT.

This clonotype was seen only a few times. The J gene is TRBJ2-2, the V gene TRBV6-5; the match to TRBD1 covers 11 bases. V dropped 0 bases and J dropped 6; count of bases not matched to a gene: 3. The CDR3 runs 16 residues. CDR1 is MNHEY, CDR2 SVGAGI, per germline. DNA for the CDR3: TGTGCCAGCAGTTACTCGAGGACAGGGGGCTCCGGGGAGCTGTTTTTT. Translation gives CASSYSRTGGSGELFF.

The V and J genes are TRBV20-1 and TRBJ1-5; D not resolved. CDR3 length: 15 residues. CDR1 and CDR2 from the germline V gene are DFQATT and SNEGSKA (reference sequence). The ends were cut back, 5 bases at V and 0 bases at J, with 14 bases in the middle. CDR3 sequence reads: CSAVTSRDSNQPQHF. DNA of the CDR3: TGCAGTGCTGTTACAAGTCGAGATAGCAATCAGCCCCAGCATTTT.

The genes are TRBV9 and TRBJ2-1; 7 bases are a match to TRBD2. V lost 7 bases, J lost 9 bases, and 13 bases stayed unmatched. The CDR3 length is 14 residues. Per the germline V gene, CDR1 is SGDLS and CDR2 is YYNGEE. CDR3 sequence (DNA): TGTGCCAGCGGCGAGGGGAGGGCGCATGCTGAGCAGTTCTTC. Encoded protein: CASGEGRAHAEQFF.

Many counts were recorded for this clonotype. V usage is TRBV30 and J usage is TRBJ1-1; 7 nucleotides agree with TRBD1. Trimming at V came to 8 bases and at J to 4 bases, leaving 4 bases not matched to a gene. CDR3 size: 11 residues. Per germline, CDR1 GTSNPN and CDR2 SVGIG (reference sequence). The CDR3 nucleotides read TGTGCCGGCGGACAGGCCACTGAAGCTTTCTTT. Protein: CAGGQATEAFF.